This TCR beta chain was observed in a study of OX40 agonist ivuxolimab in advanced cancers. Study at large: Subjects had a mean age of around 60 years, with a range of about 23 to 85; roughly 80% were male.

Study outcomes and limitations: The CD4+ and CD8+ T cells in the blood had expanded clonally by week 6 at 0.1 to 3.0 mg/kg. Also present in some nonresponders was a low level of normalized T-cell clonal expansion.

The protocol was immunoSEQ multiplex PCR, while the TCRdb copy is restricted to in-frame clones and leaves out a portion. The sample includes about 72,000 clones, about 85% seen only once; the top ten take 0.8% to 1.3%. Autoimmune disease history or systemic immunosuppression led to patient exclusion. Concerning this clone: Its antigen is not known.

This receptor was obtained from an adult with an advanced solid tumor such as melanoma, head and neck, liver or kidney cancer. Sequenced material: CD4+ or CD8+ T cells sorted from blood, taken in a trial of the OX40 agonist ivuxolimab.

As DNA, the CDR3 is TGTGCCAGCAGTGGCAAGCTTCAACCCTACGAGCAGTACTTC. Amino acid sequence: CASSGKLQPYEQYF. V usage is TRBV25-1 and J usage is TRBJ2-7; D uncertain. V was clipped by 4 bases and J by 2 bases, with 12 bases between them. This CDR3 contains 14 residues. Germline CDR1 MGHDK, CDR2 SYGVNS.